This T cell receptor (beta chain) was profiled in a study of shared clonotypes between healthy human individuals. Sequencing was at deep level. Clones were read by immunoSEQ multiplex PCR, and TCRdb kept only the in-frame ones, dropping some. The table lists roughly 2.2 million clones, approximately 93% of them singletons, with about 0.41% in the top ten. The CDR3 covers 17 residues. V lost 2 bases to trimming and J lost 6 bases; unmatched junction nucleotides: 12. CDR1 is MNHEY and CDR2 is SMNVEV in the germline V gene (reference sequence). Comment on this clone: As yet, its antigen is unknown.

Broader study findings: Relative to clonotypes present in all four donors, those not shared had lower generation probabilities. Depth of sequencing was expected to influence donor clonotype sharing.

This rearrangement joins TRBV27 to TRBJ2-3, with 9 bases identical to TRBD2. The sequenced material came from naive CD4+ T cells from PBMCs. Subset indicated: CD45RA+ positively selected. The TCR was taken from a young man in good health. Some clones in this sample may be carry-over from other donors' samples. The CDR3 nucleotides are TGTGCCAGCAGTTTAAAATTTAGCGGGAGTGTTTTGGATACGCAGTATTTT. Translated: CASSLKFSGSVLDTQYF.